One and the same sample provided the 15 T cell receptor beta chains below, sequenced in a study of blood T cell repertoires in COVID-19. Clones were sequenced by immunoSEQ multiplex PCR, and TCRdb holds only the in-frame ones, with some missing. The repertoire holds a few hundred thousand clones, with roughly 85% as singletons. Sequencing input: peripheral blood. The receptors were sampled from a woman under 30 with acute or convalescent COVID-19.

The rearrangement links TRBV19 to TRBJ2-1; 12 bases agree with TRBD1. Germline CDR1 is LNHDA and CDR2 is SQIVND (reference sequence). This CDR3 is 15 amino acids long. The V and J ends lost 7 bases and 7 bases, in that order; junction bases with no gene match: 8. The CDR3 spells CASNTGQGAWNEQFF. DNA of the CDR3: TGTGCCAGTAATACGGGACAGGGGGCTTGGAATGAGCAGTTCTTC.

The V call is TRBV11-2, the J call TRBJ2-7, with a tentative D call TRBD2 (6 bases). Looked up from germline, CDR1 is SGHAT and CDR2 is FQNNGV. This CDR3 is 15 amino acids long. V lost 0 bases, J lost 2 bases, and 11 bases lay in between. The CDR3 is CASSLDSTSTYEQYF. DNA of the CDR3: TGTGCCAGCAGCTTAGATTCGACTAGTACCTACGAGCAGTACTTC.

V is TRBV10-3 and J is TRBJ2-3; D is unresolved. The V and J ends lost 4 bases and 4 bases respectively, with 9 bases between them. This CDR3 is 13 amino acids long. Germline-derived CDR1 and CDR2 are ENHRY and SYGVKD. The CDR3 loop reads CAISGLRADTQYF. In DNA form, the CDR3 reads TGTGCCATCAGTGGTCTCCGGGCAGATACGCAGTATTTT.

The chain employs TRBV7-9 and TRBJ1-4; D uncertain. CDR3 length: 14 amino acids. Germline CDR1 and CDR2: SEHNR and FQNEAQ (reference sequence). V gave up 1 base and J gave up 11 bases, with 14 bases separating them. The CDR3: CASSLVGTAVKLFF. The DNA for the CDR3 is TGTGCCAGCAGCTTAGTGGGTACAGCCGTGAAACTGTTTTTT.

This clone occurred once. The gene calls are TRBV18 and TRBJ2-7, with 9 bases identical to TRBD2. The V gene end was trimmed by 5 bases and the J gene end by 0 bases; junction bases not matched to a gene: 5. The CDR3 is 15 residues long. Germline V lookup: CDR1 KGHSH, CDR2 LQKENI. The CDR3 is CASSSSGSASYEQYF. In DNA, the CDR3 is TGTGCCAGCTCAAGTAGCGGGAGTGCCTCCTACGAGCAGTACTTC.

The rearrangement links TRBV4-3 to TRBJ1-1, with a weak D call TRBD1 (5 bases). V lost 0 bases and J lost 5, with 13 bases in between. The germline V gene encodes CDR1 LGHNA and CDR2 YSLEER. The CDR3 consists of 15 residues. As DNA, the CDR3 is TGCGCCAGCAGCCAAGATTTGGGGAGGGGAACTGAAGCTTTCTTT. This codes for CASSQDLGRGTEAFF.

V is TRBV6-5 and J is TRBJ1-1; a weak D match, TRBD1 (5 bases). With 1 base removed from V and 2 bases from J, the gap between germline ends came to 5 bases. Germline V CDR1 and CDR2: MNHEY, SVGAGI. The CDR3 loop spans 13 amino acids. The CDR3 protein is CASSYWGNTEAFF. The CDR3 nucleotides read TGTGCCAGCAGTTACTGGGGCAACACTGAAGCTTTCTTT.

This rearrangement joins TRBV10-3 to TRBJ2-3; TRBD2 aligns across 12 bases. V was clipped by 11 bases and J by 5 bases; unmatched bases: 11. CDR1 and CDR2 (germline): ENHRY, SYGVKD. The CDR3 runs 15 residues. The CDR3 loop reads CAAKGASGRGDTQYF. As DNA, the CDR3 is TGTGCCGCAAAGGGGGCTAGCGGGAGGGGAGATACGCAGTATTTT.

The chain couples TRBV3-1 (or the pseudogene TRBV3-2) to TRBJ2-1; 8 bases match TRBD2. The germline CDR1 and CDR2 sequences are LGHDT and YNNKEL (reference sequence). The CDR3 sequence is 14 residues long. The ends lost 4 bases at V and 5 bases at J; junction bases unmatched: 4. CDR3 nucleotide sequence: TGTGCCAGCAGCCTGTCGGGAGGGGACAATGAGCAGTTCTTC. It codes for CASSLSGGDNEQFF.

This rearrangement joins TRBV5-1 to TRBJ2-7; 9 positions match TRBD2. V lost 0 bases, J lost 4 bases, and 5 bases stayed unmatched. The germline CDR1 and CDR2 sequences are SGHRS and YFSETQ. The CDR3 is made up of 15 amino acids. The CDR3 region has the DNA TGCGCCAGCAGCTTGGGCACTAGCGGGTCGTACGAGCAGTACTTC. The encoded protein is CASSLGTSGSYEQYF.

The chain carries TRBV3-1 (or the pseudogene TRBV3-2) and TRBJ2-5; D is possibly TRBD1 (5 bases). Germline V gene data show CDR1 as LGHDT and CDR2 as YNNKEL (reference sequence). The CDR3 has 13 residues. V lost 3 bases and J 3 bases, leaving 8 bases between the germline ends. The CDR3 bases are TGTGCCAGCAGCCACCAGGGTGAAGAGACCCAGTACTTC. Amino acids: CASSHQGEETQYF.

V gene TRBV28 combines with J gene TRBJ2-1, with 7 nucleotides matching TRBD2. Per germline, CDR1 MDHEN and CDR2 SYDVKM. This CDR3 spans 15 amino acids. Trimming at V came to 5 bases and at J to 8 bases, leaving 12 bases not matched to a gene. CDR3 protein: CASSPHAGVVYEQFF. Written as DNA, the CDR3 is TGTGCCAGCAGTCCCCACGCGGGAGTAGTATATGAGCAGTTCTTC.

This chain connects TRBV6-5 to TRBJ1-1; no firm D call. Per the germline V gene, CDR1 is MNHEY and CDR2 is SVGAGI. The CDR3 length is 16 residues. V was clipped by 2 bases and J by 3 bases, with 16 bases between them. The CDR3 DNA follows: TGTGCCAGCAGTTACGCGGCCTTCCCAACGGACACTGAAGCTTTCTTT. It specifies CASSYAAFPTDTEAFF.

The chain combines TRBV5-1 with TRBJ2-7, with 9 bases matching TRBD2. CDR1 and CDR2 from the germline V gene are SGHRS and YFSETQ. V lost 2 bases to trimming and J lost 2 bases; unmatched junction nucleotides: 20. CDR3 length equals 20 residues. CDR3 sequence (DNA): TGCGCCAGCAGCTTTTTCAGGGGGGCAAGTAGCGGGAGCTTCGCCTACGAGCAGTACTTC. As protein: CASSFFRGASSGSFAYEQYF. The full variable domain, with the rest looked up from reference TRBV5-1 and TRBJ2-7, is KAGVTQTPRYLIKTRGQQVTLSCSPISGHRSVSWYQQTPGQGLQFLFEYFSETQRNKGNFPGRFSGRQFSNSRSEMNVSTLELGDSALYLCASSFFRGASSGSFAYEQYFGPGTRLTVT.

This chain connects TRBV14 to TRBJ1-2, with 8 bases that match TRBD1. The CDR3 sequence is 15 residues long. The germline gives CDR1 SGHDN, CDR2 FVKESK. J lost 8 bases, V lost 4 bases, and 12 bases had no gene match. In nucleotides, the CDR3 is TGTGCCAGCAGCCTACCTGGACAGGGAAGGAGGGGCTACACCTTC. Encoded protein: CASSLPGQGRRGYTF.